The following is a TCR beta chain sequence with its context. The study ran its PCR with 60 Vbeta and 13 Jbeta primers. Libraries were prepared by immunoSEQ multiplex PCR; TCRdb keeps only in-frame clonotypes and omits some of them. In the table there are about 81,000 clones, around 89% of which are singletons. The sample comes from a study of cytomegalovirus exposure and HLA in healthy donors. Trimming pared 3 bases from V and 7 bases from J, leaving 10 bases between. CDR1 SEHNR and CDR2 FQNEAQ come from the germline V gene (reference sequence). This CDR3 region has 14 residues. J is TRBJ1-6 and V is TRBV7-9, with D maybe TRBD1 (5 bases). The receptor comes from a man younger than 35 in good health and CMV-seronegative. Sequencing was performed on PBMCs. The CDR3 spells CASSFRDPNSPLHF. The DNA for the CDR3 is TGTGCCAGCAGCTTCAGGGATCCCAATTCACCCCTCCACTTT.